This T cell receptor (beta chain) was recovered during a study of cytomegalovirus exposure and HLA in healthy donors (dated by TCRdb to the late 2010s). At the level of the whole study: According to a later analysis, the 120 or so validation repertoires were produced on the same platform as the approximately 690 repertoires of the first cohort. The study was designed to test whether signatures of past pathogen exposure could be identified by cataloging public T cell receptors. Besides the first cohort of roughly 660 subjects, a separate validation cohort made up of over a hundred different subjects was used. High-throughput TCR immunosequencing, statistical association of individual TCRs with disease status, and machine learning were combined to predict cytomegalovirus infection status. Points the paper makes about the study in general: Most TCR sequences were seen in very few donors, while some public TCRs were found in many individuals. A later analysis found that TCRs clustered in the first cohort also tended to co-occur in the approximately 120 validation repertoires, with roughly 95% of cluster scores above 0. It was suggested by the authors that the approach could potentially be generalized to other disease states and immunological phenotypes. The study gave a list of 150 to 200 TCR beta chains associated with cytomegalovirus. A few of the identified cytomegalovirus-associated TCR beta chains were confirmed in vitro to be specific for cytomegalovirus antigens. In both the original and validation cohorts, the classifier was reported to diagnose cytomegalovirus status with high specificity and sensitivity. A later analysis lacked HLA typing for the validation cohort, so it scored co-occurrence in that cohort across all 110 or so repertoires.

The donors belonged to the validation cohort of over a hundred subjects, which was separate from the roughly 670-subject first cohort. The V and J ends are trimmed by 2 bases and 5 bases, leaving 13 bases between them. Inclusive of the bounding cysteine and phenylalanine, the CDR3 is 15 residues long. The read is trimmed to its CDR3 DNA, 45 bases read in frame from base 1. The germline V gene supplies CDR1 MNHNS and CDR2 SASEGT. Notes on this clone: It has no known antigen specificity. Base qualities are missing; no much larger clone stands one base away.

Receptor amplification or capture employed the immunoSEQ multiplex PCR assay. The paper's data handling went like this. A statistical classification framework was built to diagnose cytomegalovirus status from the catalog of TCR beta chain sequences. TCRdb carries this immuneACCESS record with in-frame sequences only. Its versions omit some clonotypes, under half of them owing to an unresolved V gene in the studies checked, with the rest unexplained. V, J and clone size derive from that table, while D and trimming were established from the DNA sequence. Across this sample there are 150,000 to 200,000 clones, with more than 80% seen only once. The ten largest clones take up 6% to 9% of the sample.

The sequenced material came from PBMCs. The rearrangement combines TRBV6-1 with TRBJ2-1, and possibly TRBD2, on 5 matching bases. This receptor was taken from a man younger than 35 in good health and CMV-seropositive. CDR3 loop: CASSEYWTRNNEQFF. In nucleotide form, the sequence is TGTGCCAGCAGTGAATATTGGACTCGAAACAATGAGCAGTTCTTC.